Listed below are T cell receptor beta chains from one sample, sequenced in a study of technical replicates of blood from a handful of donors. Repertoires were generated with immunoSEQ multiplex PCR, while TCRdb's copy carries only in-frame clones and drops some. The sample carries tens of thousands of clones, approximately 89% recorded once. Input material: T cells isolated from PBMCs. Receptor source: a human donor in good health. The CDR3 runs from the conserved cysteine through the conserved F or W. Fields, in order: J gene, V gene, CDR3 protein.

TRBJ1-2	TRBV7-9	CASSDRVSNYGYTF
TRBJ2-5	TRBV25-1	CASSLIDREKTQYF
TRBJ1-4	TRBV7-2	CASSASQGAVEKLFF
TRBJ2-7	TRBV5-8	CASSSRGGGRSYEQYF
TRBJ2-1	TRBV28	CASSFPRDTHNEQFF
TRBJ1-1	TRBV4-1	CASSHIRAEAFF
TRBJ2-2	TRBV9	CASSGTRRDSGRAVNTGELFF
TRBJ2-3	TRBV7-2	CASSLTSLGLAGGLTQYF
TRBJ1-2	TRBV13	CASSLPGAGYTF
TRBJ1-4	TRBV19	CASSTRDTEEKLFF
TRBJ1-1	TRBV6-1	CASRKSGELEAFF
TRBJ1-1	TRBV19	CASSPATAYEAFF
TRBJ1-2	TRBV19	CASIPSRGGAEGYTF
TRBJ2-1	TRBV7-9	CASSPPGLAGNEQFF
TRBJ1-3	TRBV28	CASSYSPSGNTIYF
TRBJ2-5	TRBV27	CARGEETQYF
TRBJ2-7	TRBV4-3	CASSQEQGASYEQYF
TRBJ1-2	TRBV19	CASNGQGNYGYTF
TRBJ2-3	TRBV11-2	CASSSHSRTSGPDTQYF
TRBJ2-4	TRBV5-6	CASSSTGSAKNIQYF
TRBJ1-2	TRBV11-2	CASSLFQFYGYTF
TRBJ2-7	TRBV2	CASSHRGEGSSYEQYF
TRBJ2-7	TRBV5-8	CASSLGTTGGFDEQYF
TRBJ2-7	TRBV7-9	CASELAGGSSYEQYF
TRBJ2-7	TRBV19	CASSISGYEQYF
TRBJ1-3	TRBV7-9	CASSAGAGNTIYF
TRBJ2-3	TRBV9	CASSTRLADLSDTQYF
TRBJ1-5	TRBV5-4	CASSEKPGAQPQHF
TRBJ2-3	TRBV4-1	CASSQDLIDTQYF
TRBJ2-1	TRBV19	CASSSYNEQFF
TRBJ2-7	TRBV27	CASSLGGRGYEQYF